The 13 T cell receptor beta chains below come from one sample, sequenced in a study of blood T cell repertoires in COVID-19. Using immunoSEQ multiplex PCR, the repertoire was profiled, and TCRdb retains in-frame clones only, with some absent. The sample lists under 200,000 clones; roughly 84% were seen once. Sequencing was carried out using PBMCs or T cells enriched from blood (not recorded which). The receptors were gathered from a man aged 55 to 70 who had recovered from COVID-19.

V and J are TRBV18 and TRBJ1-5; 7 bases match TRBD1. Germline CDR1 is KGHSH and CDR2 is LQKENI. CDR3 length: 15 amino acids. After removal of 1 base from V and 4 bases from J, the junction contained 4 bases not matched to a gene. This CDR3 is CASSPQKQGNQPQHF. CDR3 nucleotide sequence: TGTGCCAGCTCACCACAAAAACAGGGGAATCAGCCCCAGCATTTT.

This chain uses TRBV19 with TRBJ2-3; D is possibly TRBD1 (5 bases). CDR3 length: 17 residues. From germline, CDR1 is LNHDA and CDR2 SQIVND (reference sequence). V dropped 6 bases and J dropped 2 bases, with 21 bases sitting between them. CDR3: CASSRQGAGSYTDTQYF. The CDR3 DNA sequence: TGTGCCAGTAGCAGACAAGGGGCAGGGTCATACACAGATACGCAGTATTTT.

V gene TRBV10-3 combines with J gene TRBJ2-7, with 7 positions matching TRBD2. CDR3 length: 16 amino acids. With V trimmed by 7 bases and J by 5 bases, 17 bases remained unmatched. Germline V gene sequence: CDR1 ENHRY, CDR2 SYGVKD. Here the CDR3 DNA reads TGTGCCATCAACGCCCAGGAGGGAGGGAGAGCCGACGAGCAGTACTTC. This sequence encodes CAINAQEGGRADEQYF.

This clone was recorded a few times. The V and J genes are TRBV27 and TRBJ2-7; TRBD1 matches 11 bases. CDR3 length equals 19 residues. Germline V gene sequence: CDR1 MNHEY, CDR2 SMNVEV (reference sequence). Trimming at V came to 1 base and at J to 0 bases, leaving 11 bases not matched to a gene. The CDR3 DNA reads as TGTGCCAGCAGTTTATATCCTCTCGGGACAGGGGGAATCTCCTACGAGCAGTACTTC. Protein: CASSLYPLGTGGISYEQYF.

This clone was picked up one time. The CDR3 region is CASSFDRATDTQYF. The DNA of the CDR3 is TGTGCCAGCAGCTTTGACAGGGCAACAGATACGCAGTATTTT. This chain links TRBV7-9 with TRBJ2-3; TRBD1 aligns across 7 bases. The V gene's germline CDR1 is SEHNR and CDR2 FQNEAQ (reference sequence). J gave up 3 bases and V 3 bases, and 3 bases lay outside the gene matches. The CDR3 is 14 amino acids. Full variable domain (outside the CDR3, taken from reference TRBV7-9 and TRBJ2-3): DTGVSQNPRHKITKRGQNVTFRCDPISEHNRLYWYRQTLGQGPEFLTYFQNEAQLEKSRLLSDRFSAERPKGSFSTLEIQRTEQGDSAMYLCASSFDRATDTQYFGPGTRLTVL.

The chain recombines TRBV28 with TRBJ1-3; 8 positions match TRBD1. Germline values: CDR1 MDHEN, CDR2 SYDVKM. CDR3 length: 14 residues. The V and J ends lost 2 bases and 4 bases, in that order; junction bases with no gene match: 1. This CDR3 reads CASSLQGAGNTIYF. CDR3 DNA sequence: TGTGCCAGCAGTTTACAGGGGGCCGGAAACACCATATATTTT.

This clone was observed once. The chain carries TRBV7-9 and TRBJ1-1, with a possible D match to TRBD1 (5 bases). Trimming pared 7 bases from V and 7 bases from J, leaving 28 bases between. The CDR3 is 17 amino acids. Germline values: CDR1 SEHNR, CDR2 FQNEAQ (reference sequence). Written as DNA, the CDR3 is TGTGCCAGCACTAAACTCAGGGCAGATAACAAAGATGGTGAAGCTTTCTTT. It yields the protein CASTKLRADNKDGEAFF.

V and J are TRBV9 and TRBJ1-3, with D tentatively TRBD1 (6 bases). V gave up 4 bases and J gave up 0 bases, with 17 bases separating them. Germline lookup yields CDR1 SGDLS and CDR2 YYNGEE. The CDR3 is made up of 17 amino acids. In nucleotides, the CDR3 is TGTGCCAGCAGCTTGTACAGGGAAGGTCACTCTGGAAACACCATATATTTT. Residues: CASSLYREGHSGNTIYF.

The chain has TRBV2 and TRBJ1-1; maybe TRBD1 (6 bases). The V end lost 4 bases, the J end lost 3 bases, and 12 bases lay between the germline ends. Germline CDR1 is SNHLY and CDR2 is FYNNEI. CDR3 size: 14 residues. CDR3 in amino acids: CASSVWGPHTEAFF. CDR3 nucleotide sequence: TGTGCCAGCAGTGTGTGGGGGCCCCACACTGAAGCTTTCTTT.

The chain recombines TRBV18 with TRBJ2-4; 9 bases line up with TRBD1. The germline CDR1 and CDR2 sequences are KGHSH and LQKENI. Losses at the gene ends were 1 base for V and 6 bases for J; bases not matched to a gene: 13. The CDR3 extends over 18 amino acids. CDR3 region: CASSPLQAGQGGGNIQYF. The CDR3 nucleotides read TGTGCCAGCTCACCACTACAGGCGGGACAGGGAGGTGGAAACATTCAGTACTTC. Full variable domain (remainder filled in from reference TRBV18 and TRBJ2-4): NAGVMQNPRHLVRRRGQEARLRCSPMKGHSHVYWYRQLPEEGLKFMVYLQKENIIDESGMPKERFSAEFPKEGPSILRIQQVVRGDSAAYFCASSPLQAGQGGGNIQYFGAGTRLSVL.

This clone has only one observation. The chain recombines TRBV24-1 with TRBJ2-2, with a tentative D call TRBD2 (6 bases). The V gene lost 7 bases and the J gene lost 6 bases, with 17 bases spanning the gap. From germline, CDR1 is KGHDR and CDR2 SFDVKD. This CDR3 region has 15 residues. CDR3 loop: CATSLRREYPGELFF. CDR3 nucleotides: TGTGCCACCAGCCTTAGGAGGGAGTACCCCGGGGAGCTGTTTTTT.

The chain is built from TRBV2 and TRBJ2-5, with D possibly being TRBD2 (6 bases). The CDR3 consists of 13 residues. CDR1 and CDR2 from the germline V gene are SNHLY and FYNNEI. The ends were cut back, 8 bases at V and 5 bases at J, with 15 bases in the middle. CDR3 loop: CASSPGGEETQYF. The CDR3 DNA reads TGTGCCAGCTCCCCAGGCGGGGAGGAGACCCAGTACTTC.

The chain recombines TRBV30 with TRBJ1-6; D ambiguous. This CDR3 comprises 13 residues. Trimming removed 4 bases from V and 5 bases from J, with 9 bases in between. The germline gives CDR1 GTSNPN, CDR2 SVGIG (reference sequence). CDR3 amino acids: CAWTRGDNSPLHF. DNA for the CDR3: TGTGCCTGGACACGTGGAGATAATTCACCCCTCCACTTT.